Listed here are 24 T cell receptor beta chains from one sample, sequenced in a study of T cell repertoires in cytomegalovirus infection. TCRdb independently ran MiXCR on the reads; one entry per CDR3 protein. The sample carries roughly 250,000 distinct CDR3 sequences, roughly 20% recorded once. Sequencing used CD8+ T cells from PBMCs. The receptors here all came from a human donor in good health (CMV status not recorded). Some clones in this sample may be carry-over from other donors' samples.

The CDR3, as DNA: TGTGCCAGCAGTTCTAGGACAGGTGAGGGGAATGAGCAGTTCTTC. Amino acids: CASSSRTGEGNEQFF. The chain has TRBV28 and TRBJ2-1; 7 bases match TRBD1. This CDR3 spans 15 amino acids. V trimming: 4 bases; J trimming: 7 bases; junction bases outside the gene matches: 10. Germline loops: CDR1 MDHEN, CDR2 SYDVKM.

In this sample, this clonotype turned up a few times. The CDR3 is CASSSSGTYEQYF. As DNA, the CDR3 is TGTGCCAGCAGCTCCTCCGGGACCTACGAGCAGTACTTC. The J gene is TRBJ2-7, the V gene TRBV7-8; D is possibly TRBD2 (5 bases). With 4 bases removed from V and 2 bases from J, the gap between germline ends came to 9 bases. The CDR3 loop spans 13 amino acids. Germline loops: CDR1 SGHVS, CDR2 FQNEAQ.

The CDR3 DNA reads TGTGCCAGTAGACCGGGGGGGCAGGAGACCCAGTACTTC. Translation: CASRPGGQETQYF. This chain joins TRBV19 and TRBJ2-5; TRBD2 aligns across 8 bases. This CDR3 spans 13 amino acids. J gave up 5 bases and V 6 bases, and 5 bases lay outside the gene matches. Germline lookup yields CDR1 LNHDA and CDR2 SQIVND (reference sequence).

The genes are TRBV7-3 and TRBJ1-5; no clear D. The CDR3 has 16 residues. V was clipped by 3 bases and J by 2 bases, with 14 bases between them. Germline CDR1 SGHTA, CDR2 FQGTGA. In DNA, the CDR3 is TGTGCCAGCAGCTTGGTTTATTGGGGATGCAATCAGCCCCAGCATTTT. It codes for CASSLVYWGCNQPQHF.

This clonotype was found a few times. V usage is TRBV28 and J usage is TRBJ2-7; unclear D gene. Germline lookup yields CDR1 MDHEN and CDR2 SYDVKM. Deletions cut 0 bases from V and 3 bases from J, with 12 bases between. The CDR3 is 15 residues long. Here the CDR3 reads CASSLWASSGYEQYF. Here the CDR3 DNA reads TGTGCCAGCAGTTTATGGGCCTCATCGGGCTACGAGCAGTACTTC.

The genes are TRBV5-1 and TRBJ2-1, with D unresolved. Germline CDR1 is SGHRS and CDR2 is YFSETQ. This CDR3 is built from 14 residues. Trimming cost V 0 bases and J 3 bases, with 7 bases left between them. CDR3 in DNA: TGCGCCAGCAGCTTGGTAGACGGCTACAATGAGCAGTTCTTC. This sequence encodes CASSLVDGYNEQFF.

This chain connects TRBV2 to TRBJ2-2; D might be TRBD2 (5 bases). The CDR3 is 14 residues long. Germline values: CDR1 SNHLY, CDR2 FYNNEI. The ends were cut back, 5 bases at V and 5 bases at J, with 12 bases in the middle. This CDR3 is CASSWIGGTGELFF. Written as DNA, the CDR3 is TGTGCCAGCAGTTGGATAGGCGGGACCGGGGAGCTGTTTTTT.

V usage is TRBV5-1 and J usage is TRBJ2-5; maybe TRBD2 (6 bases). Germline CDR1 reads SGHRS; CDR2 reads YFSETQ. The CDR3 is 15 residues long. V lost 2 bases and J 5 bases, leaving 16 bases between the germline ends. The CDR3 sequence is CASSFSPGETETQYF. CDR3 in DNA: TGCGCCAGCAGCTTCTCTCCGGGGGAAACGGAGACCCAGTACTTC. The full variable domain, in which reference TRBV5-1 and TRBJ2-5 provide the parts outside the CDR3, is KAGVTQTPRYLIKTRGQQVTLSCSPISGHRSVSWYQQTPGQGLQFLFEYFSETQRNKGNFPGRFSGRQFSNSRSEMNVSTLELGDSALYLCASSFSPGETETQYFGPGTRLLVL.

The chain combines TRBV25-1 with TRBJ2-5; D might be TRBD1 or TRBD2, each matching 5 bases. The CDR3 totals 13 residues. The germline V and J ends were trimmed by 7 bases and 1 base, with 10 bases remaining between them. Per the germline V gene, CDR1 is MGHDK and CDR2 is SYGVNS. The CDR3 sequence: CASTAGTQETQYF. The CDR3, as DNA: TGTGCCAGCACCGCCGGGACCCAAGAGACCCAGTACTTC.

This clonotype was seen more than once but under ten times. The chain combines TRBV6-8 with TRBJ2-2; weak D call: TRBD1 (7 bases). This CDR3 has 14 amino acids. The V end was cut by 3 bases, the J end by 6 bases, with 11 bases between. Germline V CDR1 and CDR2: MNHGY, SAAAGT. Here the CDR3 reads CASSYQGGPGELFF. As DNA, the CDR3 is TGTGCCAGCAGTTATCAGGGGGGTCCCGGGGAGCTGTTTTTT.

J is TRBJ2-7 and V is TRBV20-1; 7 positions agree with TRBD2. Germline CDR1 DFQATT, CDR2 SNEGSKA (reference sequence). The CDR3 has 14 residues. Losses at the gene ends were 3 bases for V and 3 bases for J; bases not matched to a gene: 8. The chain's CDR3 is CSARDLAEGYEQYF. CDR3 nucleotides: TGCAGTGCTAGGGACCTAGCGGAGGGCTACGAGCAGTACTTC.

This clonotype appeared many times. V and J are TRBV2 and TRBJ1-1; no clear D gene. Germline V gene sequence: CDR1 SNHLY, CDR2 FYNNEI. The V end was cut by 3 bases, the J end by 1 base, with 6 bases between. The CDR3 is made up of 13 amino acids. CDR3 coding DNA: TGTGCCAGCAGTGAGTGGGCGAACACTGAAGCTTTCTTT. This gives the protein CASSEWANTEAFF.

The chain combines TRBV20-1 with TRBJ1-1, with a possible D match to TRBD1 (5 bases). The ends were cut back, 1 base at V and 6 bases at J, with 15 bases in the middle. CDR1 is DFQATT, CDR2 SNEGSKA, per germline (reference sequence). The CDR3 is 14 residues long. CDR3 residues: CSARVPSPGPEAFF. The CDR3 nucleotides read TGCAGTGCTAGAGTCCCCTCCCCAGGGCCTGAAGCTTTCTTT.

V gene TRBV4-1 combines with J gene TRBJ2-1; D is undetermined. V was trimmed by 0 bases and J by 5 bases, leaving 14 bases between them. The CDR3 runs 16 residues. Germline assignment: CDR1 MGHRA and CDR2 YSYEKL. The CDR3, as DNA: TGCGCCAGCAGCCAAGAAGACCGGCCGTTGAACAATGAGCAGTTCTTC. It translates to CASSQEDRPLNNEQFF.

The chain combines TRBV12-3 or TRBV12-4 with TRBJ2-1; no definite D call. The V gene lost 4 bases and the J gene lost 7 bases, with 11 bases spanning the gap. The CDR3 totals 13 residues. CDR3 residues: CASSYGRLNEQFF. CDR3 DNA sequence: TGTGCCAGCAGTTATGGCCGACTGAATGAGCAGTTCTTC.

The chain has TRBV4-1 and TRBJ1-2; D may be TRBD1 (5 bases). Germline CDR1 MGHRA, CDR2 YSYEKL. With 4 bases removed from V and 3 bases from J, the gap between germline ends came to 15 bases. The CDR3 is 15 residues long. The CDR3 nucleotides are TGCGCCAGCAGCCCGCTGGCAGGGCAGGACTATGGCTACACCTTC. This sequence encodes CASSPLAGQDYGYTF.

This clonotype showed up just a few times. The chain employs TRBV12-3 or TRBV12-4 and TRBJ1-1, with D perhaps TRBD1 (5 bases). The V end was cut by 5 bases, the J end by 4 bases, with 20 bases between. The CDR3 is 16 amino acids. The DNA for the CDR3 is TGTGCCAGCAGTCTTACAGGATCAATCCTGGGCACTGAAGCTTTCTTT. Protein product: CASSLTGSILGTEAFF.

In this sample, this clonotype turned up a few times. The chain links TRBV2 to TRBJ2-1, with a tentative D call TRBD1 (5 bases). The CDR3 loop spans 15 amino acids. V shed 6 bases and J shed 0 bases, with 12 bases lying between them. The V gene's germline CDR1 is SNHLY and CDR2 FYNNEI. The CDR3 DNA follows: TGTGCCAGCAGAAAAGACAGCAACTCCTACAATGAGCAGTTCTTC. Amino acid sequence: CASRKDSNSYNEQFF.

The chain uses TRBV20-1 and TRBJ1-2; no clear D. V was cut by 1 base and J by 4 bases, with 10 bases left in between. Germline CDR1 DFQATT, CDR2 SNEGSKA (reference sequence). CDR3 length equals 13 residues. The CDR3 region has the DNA TGCAGTGCTAGAGTTGGCAGTTCCTATGGCTACACCTTC. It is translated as CSARVGSSYGYTF.

The CDR3: CASSPWRDSRYEQYF. The DNA for the CDR3 is TGTGCCAGCAGTCCATGGCGGGACTCAAGGTACGAGCAGTACTTC. The chain couples TRBV7-8 to TRBJ2-7; the D gene is possibly TRBD2 (6 bases). The ends were cut back, 6 bases at V and 4 bases at J, with 19 bases in the middle. The germline V gene encodes CDR1 SGHVS and CDR2 FQNEAQ. This CDR3 contains 15 residues.

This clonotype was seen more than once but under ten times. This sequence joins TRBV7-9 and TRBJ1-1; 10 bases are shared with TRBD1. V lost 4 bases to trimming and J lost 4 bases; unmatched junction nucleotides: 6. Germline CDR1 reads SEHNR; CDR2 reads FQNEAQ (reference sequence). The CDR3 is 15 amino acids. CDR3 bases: TGTGCCAGCAGCTCTCCGGGACAGGGGTCCACTGAAGCTTTCTTT. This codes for CASSSPGQGSTEAFF.

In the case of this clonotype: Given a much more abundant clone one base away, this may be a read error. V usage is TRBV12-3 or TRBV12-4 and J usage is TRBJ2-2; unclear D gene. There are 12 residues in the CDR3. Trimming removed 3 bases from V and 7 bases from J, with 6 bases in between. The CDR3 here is CASSFSDGELFF. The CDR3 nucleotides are TGTGCCAGCAGTTTTTCGGACGGGGAGCTGTTTTTT.

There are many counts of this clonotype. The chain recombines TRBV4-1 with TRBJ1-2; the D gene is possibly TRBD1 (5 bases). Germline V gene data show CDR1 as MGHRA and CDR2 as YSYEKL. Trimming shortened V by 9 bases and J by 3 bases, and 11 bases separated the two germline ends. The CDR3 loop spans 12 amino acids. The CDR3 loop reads CASLGGDYGYTF. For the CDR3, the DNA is TGCGCCAGTCTAGGAGGGGACTATGGCTACACCTTC.

The CDR3 DNA reads TGCAGTGCTAGGCTGAGGGCGCGGGACACTGAAGCTTTCTTT. Protein sequence: CSARLRARDTEAFF. The gene calls are TRBV20-1 and TRBJ1-1; D is unresolved. The CDR3 contains 14 residues. Trimming removed 3 bases at V and 3 bases at J, with 14 bases between. CDR1 is DFQATT and CDR2 is SNEGSKA in the germline V gene (reference sequence).